These T cell receptor beta chains were read from a single sample in a study of blood T cell repertoires in COVID-19. TCRdb's table, derived via immunoSEQ multiplex PCR, lists solely in-frame clones and lacks some. This sample has 150,000 to 200,000 clones, with approximately 80% found just once. Sequences were obtained from PBMCs or T cells enriched from blood (not recorded which). Source of these receptors: a man aged 40-49 years who had recovered from COVID-19. The CDR3 runs from the conserved cysteine through the conserved F or W. D genes are given only for firm matches. For some rows the clone size is stated as once, few or many, or as a class when expanded; others skip it.

cdr3_nt: TGTGCCAGCAGCTCAACCCAGCGCGATGAGCAGTTCTTC
cdr3_aa: CASSSTQRDEQFF
j_call: TRBJ2-1
v_call: TRBV7-8
d_call: .
cdr3_length: 13
clone_size: .

cdr3_nt: TGTGCCAGCAGCCGAGATGGACAGGGGGCAATAGGCTACACCTTC
cdr3_aa: CASSRDGQGAIGYTF
j_call: TRBJ1-2
v_call: TRBV5-4
d_call: TRBD1
cdr3_length: 15
clone_size: few

cdr3_nt: TGTGCCAGCAGCTTAGGGGTAAGATGGGGGCCGAGAGAGGAGCAGTACTTC
cdr3_aa: CASSLGVRWGPREEQYF
j_call: TRBJ2-7
v_call: TRBV7-8
d_call: .
cdr3_length: 17
clone_size: .

cdr3_nt: TGTGCCAGCAGCTTATCCCGGACAGGGGGCAGGAATGGCTACACCTTC
cdr3_aa: CASSLSRTGGRNGYTF
j_call: TRBJ1-2
v_call: TRBV7-2
d_call: TRBD1
cdr3_length: 16
clone_size: .

cdr3_nt: TGTGCCAGTAGTACCGGACTAGCGGGGGGGCGGTATGAGCAGTTCTTC
cdr3_aa: CASSTGLAGGRYEQFF
j_call: TRBJ2-1
v_call: TRBV19
d_call: TRBD2
cdr3_length: 16
clone_size: .

cdr3_nt: TGTGCCAGCAGCGGACAGCCGAACACTGAAGCTTTCTTT
cdr3_aa: CASSGQPNTEAFF
j_call: TRBJ1-1
v_call: TRBV7-3
d_call: .
cdr3_length: 13
clone_size: .

cdr3_nt: TGTGCCTGGAGTCACCGGGACAGGGTGAACACCGGGGAGCTGTTTTTT
cdr3_aa: CAWSHRDRVNTGELFF
j_call: TRBJ2-2
v_call: TRBV30
d_call: TRBD1
cdr3_length: 16
clone_size: .

cdr3_nt: TGTGCCAGCAGTGGGAGGGGAACTTCAGCTAGCACAGATACGCAGTATTTT
cdr3_aa: CASSGRGTSASTDTQYF
j_call: TRBJ2-3
v_call: TRBV2
d_call: .
cdr3_length: 17
clone_size: .

cdr3_nt: TGTGCCAGCAGCTCGATATCAGGGTACAACACCGGGGAGCTGTTTTTT
cdr3_aa: CASSSISGYNTGELFF
j_call: TRBJ2-2
v_call: TRBV11-3
d_call: .
cdr3_length: 16
clone_size: .

cdr3_nt: TGTGCCAGCAGTTCCCCCGACGCGGGGGGCTTATTGGAGCAGTTCTTC
cdr3_aa: CASSSPDAGGLLEQFF
j_call: TRBJ2-1
v_call: TRBV28
d_call: TRBD2
cdr3_length: 16
clone_size: .

cdr3_nt: TGTGCCATCAGACAGGGGGATGAAGCTTTCTTT
cdr3_aa: CAIRQGDEAFF
j_call: TRBJ1-1
v_call: TRBV10-3
d_call: TRBD1
cdr3_length: 11
clone_size: few

cdr3_nt: TGTGCCAGCAGCTTATCTCCCGGGTGGGAGACCCAGTACTTC
cdr3_aa: CASSLSPGWETQYF
j_call: TRBJ2-5
v_call: TRBV7-9
d_call: .
cdr3_length: 14
clone_size: .

cdr3_nt: TGTGCCAGCAGCTCGCAGACAGGGGACTACACTGAAGCTTTCTTT
cdr3_aa: CASSSQTGDYTEAFF
j_call: TRBJ1-1
v_call: TRBV7-9
d_call: TRBD1
cdr3_length: 15
clone_size: few

cdr3_nt: TGTGCCAGCGGTCTTGCGGGAGCCCGAGCGTTCCACAATGAGCAGTTCTTC
cdr3_aa: CASGLAGARAFHNEQFF
j_call: TRBJ2-1
v_call: TRBV7-6
d_call: TRBD2
cdr3_length: 17
clone_size: .

cdr3_nt: TGCGCCAGCAGCTGGATTATGGGAGAGGTAGATGAGCAGTTCTTC
cdr3_aa: CASSWIMGEVDEQFF
j_call: TRBJ2-1
v_call: TRBV5-1
d_call: .
cdr3_length: 15
clone_size: few

cdr3_nt: TGTGCCAGCTCACCAAGGGACATCTATAATGAAAAACTGTTTTTT
cdr3_aa: CASSPRDIYNEKLFF
j_call: TRBJ1-4
v_call: TRBV18
d_call: .
cdr3_length: 15
clone_size: .

cdr3_nt: TGTGCCAGCAGTAGTCAGGAACGGGGCTACACCTTC
cdr3_aa: CASSSQERGYTF
j_call: TRBJ1-2
v_call: TRBV5-4
d_call: .
cdr3_length: 12
clone_size: .

cdr3_nt: TGCAGCGCAGAAACGGAGGGAGGAGGAGGCTACACCTTC
cdr3_aa: CSAETEGGGGYTF
j_call: TRBJ1-2
v_call: TRBV29-1
d_call: .
cdr3_length: 13
clone_size: .

cdr3_nt: TGTGCCAGCAGCTTAGAAGGGAGGCGTGGTCATGAAAAACTGTTTTTT
cdr3_aa: CASSLEGRRGHEKLFF
j_call: TRBJ1-4
v_call: TRBV7-2
d_call: .
cdr3_length: 16
clone_size: .

cdr3_nt: TGTGCCAGCAGCCCCGGCGGGGGACAGGACCACGTGCAGTACTTC
cdr3_aa: CASSPGGGQDHVQYF
j_call: TRBJ2-7
v_call: TRBV7-6
d_call: .
cdr3_length: 15
clone_size: few

cdr3_nt: TGTGCCAGCAGCCTCTCCGGCTATGGCTACACCTTC
cdr3_aa: CASSLSGYGYTF
j_call: TRBJ1-2
v_call: TRBV7-2
d_call: .
cdr3_length: 12
clone_size: .

cdr3_nt: TGTGCCTGGAGCAGGGACATTGATCAGCCCCAGCATTTT
cdr3_aa: CAWSRDIDQPQHF
j_call: TRBJ1-5
v_call: TRBV30
d_call: .
cdr3_length: 13
clone_size: .

cdr3_nt: TGTGCCAGCAGTTTCGGGGACACTCGCACTGAAGCTTTCTTT
cdr3_aa: CASSFGDTRTEAFF
j_call: TRBJ1-1
v_call: TRBV28
d_call: .
cdr3_length: 14
clone_size: .

cdr3_nt: TGTGCCACCAGCAGAGACAGGACAAACACTGAAGCTTTCTTT
cdr3_aa: CATSRDRTNTEAFF
j_call: TRBJ1-1
v_call: TRBV15
d_call: .
cdr3_length: 14
clone_size: few

cdr3_nt: TGTGCCAGCAGCCCCCGAGGAGGGGTAGAGACCCAGTACTTC
cdr3_aa: CASSPRGGVETQYF
j_call: TRBJ2-5
v_call: TRBV7-6
d_call: .
cdr3_length: 14
clone_size: .

cdr3_nt: TGTGCCAGCAGCTTGTTTCCAGACAGCTATGGCTACACCTTC
cdr3_aa: CASSLFPDSYGYTF
j_call: TRBJ1-2
v_call: TRBV5-6
d_call: .
cdr3_length: 14
clone_size: .

cdr3_nt: TGTGCCAGCAGCCCCGGCCCAGGGCGGGGAGAGACCCAGTACTTC
cdr3_aa: CASSPGPGRGETQYF
j_call: TRBJ2-5
v_call: TRBV3-1/TRBV3-2
d_call: .
cdr3_length: 15
clone_size: .

cdr3_nt: TGTGCCAGCAGCACCAAGACTAGCGGGGAAGAGACCCAGTACTTC
cdr3_aa: CASSTKTSGEETQYF
j_call: TRBJ2-5
v_call: TRBV6-4
d_call: TRBD2
cdr3_length: 15
clone_size: few

cdr3_nt: TGTGCCAGCAGTGACGAGGGGGCAATTCACCGGCCCCAGCATTTT
cdr3_aa: CASSDEGAIHRPQHF
j_call: TRBJ1-5
v_call: TRBV2
d_call: TRBD1
cdr3_length: 15
clone_size: .

cdr3_nt: TGCGCCAGCAGCCACCGAGGGGGCCCCGAGGAGACCCAGTACTTC
cdr3_aa: CASSHRGGPEETQYF
j_call: TRBJ2-5
v_call: TRBV4-1
d_call: TRBD1
cdr3_length: 15
clone_size: .

cdr3_nt: TGTGCCAGCTCACTACACCACCAAGAGACCCAGTACTTC
cdr3_aa: CASSLHHQETQYF
j_call: TRBJ2-5
v_call: TRBV18
d_call: .
cdr3_length: 13
clone_size: .

cdr3_nt: TGCGCCAGCAGCTTTCAGGGGCTCCAAGAGACCCAGTACTTC
cdr3_aa: CASSFQGLQETQYF
j_call: TRBJ2-5
v_call: TRBV5-1
d_call: .
cdr3_length: 14
clone_size: few

cdr3_nt: TGCGCCAGCAGCTCTACTAGCACAGATACGCAGTATTTT
cdr3_aa: CASSSTSTDTQYF
j_call: TRBJ2-3
v_call: TRBV5-1
d_call: .
cdr3_length: 13
clone_size: .

cdr3_nt: TGTGCCATCAGTGAGGACAGGGGTAGCTCCTATAATTCACCCCTCCACTTT
cdr3_aa: CAISEDRGSSYNSPLHF
j_call: TRBJ1-6
v_call: TRBV10-3
d_call: TRBD1
cdr3_length: 17
clone_size: few

cdr3_nt: TGTGCCAGCAGCTTCGCGGGGGACACTGAAGCTTTCTTT
cdr3_aa: CASSFAGDTEAFF
j_call: TRBJ1-1
v_call: TRBV11-2
d_call: .
cdr3_length: 13
clone_size: .

cdr3_nt: TGCGCCAGCAGCCACCAGGGGAGATCGACTGAAGCTTTCTTT
cdr3_aa: CASSHQGRSTEAFF
j_call: TRBJ1-1
v_call: TRBV4-1
d_call: .
cdr3_length: 14
clone_size: .

cdr3_nt: TGTGCTAGTGGTTTGGGTTCCTCAGGGGACTATGGCTACACCTTC
cdr3_aa: CASGLGSSGDYGYTF
j_call: TRBJ1-2
v_call: TRBV12-5
d_call: .
cdr3_length: 15
clone_size: .

cdr3_nt: TGTGCCAGCAGTTTAGGCGGGGTAGATACGCAGTATTTT
cdr3_aa: CASSLGGVDTQYF
j_call: TRBJ2-3
v_call: TRBV12-3/TRBV12-4
d_call: .
cdr3_length: 13
clone_size: .

cdr3_nt: TGTGCCCGTACTCTAGCGGGGGGTTACAATGAGCAGTTCTTC
cdr3_aa: CARTLAGGYNEQFF
j_call: TRBJ2-1
v_call: TRBV2
d_call: TRBD2
cdr3_length: 14
clone_size: .

cdr3_nt: TGTGCCAGCAGCCGGGACGGGGGAGGCCCGAAGAACACTGAAGCTTTCTTT
cdr3_aa: CASSRDGGGPKNTEAFF
j_call: TRBJ1-1
v_call: TRBV7-3
d_call: .
cdr3_length: 17
clone_size: .

cdr3_nt: TGTGCCAGCAGCTTAGAGCGGTTCTCTGGAAACACCATATATTTT
cdr3_aa: CASSLERFSGNTIYF
j_call: TRBJ1-3
v_call: TRBV11-2
d_call: .
cdr3_length: 15
clone_size: .

cdr3_nt: TGTGCCAGCAGCCCTAGCGGGGGGTCCAATGAGCAGTTCTTC
cdr3_aa: CASSPSGGSNEQFF
j_call: TRBJ2-1
v_call: TRBV7-9
d_call: TRBD2
cdr3_length: 14
clone_size: .

cdr3_nt: TGTGCCAGCAGCAACGGACAGGAGGGGTCTGAGCAGTACTTC
cdr3_aa: CASSNGQEGSEQYF
j_call: TRBJ2-7
v_call: TRBV6-5
d_call: .
cdr3_length: 14
clone_size: .

cdr3_nt: TGTGCCAGCAGCGCAAGGGGGCTCGGGACCCAGTACTTC
cdr3_aa: CASSARGLGTQYF
j_call: TRBJ2-5
v_call: TRBV3-1/TRBV3-2
d_call: TRBD1
cdr3_length: 13
clone_size: .

cdr3_nt: TGTGCTAGTGGTTCTCAACCAAGTAGAGGAGCTTTCTTT
cdr3_aa: CASGSQPSRGAFF
j_call: TRBJ1-1
v_call: TRBV12-5
d_call: .
cdr3_length: 13
clone_size: .

cdr3_nt: TGTGCCAGCACCGCCGGGGGGTTAGGCTATGGCTACACCTTC
cdr3_aa: CASTAGGLGYGYTF
j_call: TRBJ1-2
v_call: TRBV2
d_call: .
cdr3_length: 14
clone_size: .

cdr3_nt: TGTGCCAGCAGCTCCTTTTCTCCGGGGGATGAGCAGTTCTTC
cdr3_aa: CASSSFSPGDEQFF
j_call: TRBJ2-1
v_call: TRBV7-9
d_call: .
cdr3_length: 14
clone_size: .

cdr3_nt: TGTGCCAGCAGCCGACGGGACAGGGGAACGGAGGGCTACACCTTC
cdr3_aa: CASSRRDRGTEGYTF
j_call: TRBJ1-2
v_call: TRBV3-1/TRBV3-2
d_call: TRBD1
cdr3_length: 15
clone_size: .

cdr3_nt: TGTGCCACCAGTGAGACCTTTCAGGGAATAAGCACAGATACGCAGTATTTT
cdr3_aa: CATSETFQGISTDTQYF
j_call: TRBJ2-3
v_call: TRBV24-1
d_call: .
cdr3_length: 17
clone_size: .

cdr3_nt: TGTGCCATCACCCCGGGGACAGGGACCTCTGGAAACACCATATATTTT
cdr3_aa: CAITPGTGTSGNTIYF
j_call: TRBJ1-3
v_call: TRBV10-3
d_call: TRBD1
cdr3_length: 16
clone_size: once

cdr3_nt: TGTGCCAGTAACGAGCGGGGGGGCGCCATAGATACGCAGTATTTT
cdr3_aa: CASNERGGAIDTQYF
j_call: TRBJ2-3
v_call: TRBV19
d_call: TRBD2
cdr3_length: 15
clone_size: .

cdr3_nt: TGTGCCAGCAGTCCCGGACAGGGGGCTTATCAGCCCCAGCATTTT
cdr3_aa: CASSPGQGAYQPQHF
j_call: TRBJ1-5
v_call: TRBV27
d_call: TRBD1
cdr3_length: 15
clone_size: once

cdr3_nt: TGTGCCAGCACCCAAGACCGGGACAGGGGGCCGGGCTACACCTTC
cdr3_aa: CASTQDRDRGPGYTF
j_call: TRBJ1-2
v_call: TRBV2
d_call: TRBD1
cdr3_length: 15
clone_size: once

cdr3_nt: TGTGCCAGCAGCCCACAGGGGGCAAGGAAGGAAAAACTGTTTTTT
cdr3_aa: CASSPQGARKEKLFF
j_call: TRBJ1-4
v_call: TRBV9
d_call: TRBD1
cdr3_length: 15
clone_size: .

cdr3_nt: TGTGCCACCATCCGGGACAGTCTCACTGAAGCTTTCTTT
cdr3_aa: CATIRDSLTEAFF
j_call: TRBJ1-1
v_call: TRBV6-5
d_call: TRBD1
cdr3_length: 13
clone_size: .